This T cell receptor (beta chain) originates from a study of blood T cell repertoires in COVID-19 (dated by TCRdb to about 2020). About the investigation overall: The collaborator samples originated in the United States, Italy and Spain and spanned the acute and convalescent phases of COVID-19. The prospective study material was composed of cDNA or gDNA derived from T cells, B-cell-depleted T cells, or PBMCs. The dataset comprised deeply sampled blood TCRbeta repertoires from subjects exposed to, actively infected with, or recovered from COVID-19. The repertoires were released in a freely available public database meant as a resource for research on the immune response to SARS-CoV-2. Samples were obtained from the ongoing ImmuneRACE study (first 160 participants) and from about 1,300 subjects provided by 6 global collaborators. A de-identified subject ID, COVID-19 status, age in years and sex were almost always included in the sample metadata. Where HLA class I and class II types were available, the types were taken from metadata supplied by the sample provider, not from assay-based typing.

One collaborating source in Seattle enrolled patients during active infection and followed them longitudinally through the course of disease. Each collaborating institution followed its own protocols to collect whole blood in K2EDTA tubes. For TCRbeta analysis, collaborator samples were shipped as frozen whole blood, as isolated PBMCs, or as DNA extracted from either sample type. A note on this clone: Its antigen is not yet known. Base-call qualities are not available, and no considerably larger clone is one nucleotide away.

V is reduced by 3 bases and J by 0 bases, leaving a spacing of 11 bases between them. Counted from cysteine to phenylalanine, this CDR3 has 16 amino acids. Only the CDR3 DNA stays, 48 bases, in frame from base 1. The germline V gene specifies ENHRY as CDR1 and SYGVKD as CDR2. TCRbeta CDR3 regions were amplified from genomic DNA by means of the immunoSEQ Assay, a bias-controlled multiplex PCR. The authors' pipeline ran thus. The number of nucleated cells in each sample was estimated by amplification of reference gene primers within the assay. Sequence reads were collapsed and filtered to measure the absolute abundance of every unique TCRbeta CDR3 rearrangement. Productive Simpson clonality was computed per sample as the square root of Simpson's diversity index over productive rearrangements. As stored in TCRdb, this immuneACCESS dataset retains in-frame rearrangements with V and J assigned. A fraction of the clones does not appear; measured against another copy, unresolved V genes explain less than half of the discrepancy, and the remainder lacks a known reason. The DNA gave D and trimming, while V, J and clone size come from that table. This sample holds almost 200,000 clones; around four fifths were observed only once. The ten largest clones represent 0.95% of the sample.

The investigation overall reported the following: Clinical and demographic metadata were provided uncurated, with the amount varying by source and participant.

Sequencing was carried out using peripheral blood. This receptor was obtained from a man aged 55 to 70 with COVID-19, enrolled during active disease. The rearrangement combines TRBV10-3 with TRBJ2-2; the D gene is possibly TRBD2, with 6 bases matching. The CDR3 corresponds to CAISDGGGTNTGELFF. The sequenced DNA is TGTGCCATCAGTGATGGGGGAGGAACGAACACCGGGGAGCTGTTTTTT.